This TCR beta chain is from a study of shared clonotypes between healthy human individuals. Study in general: Three CD4 naive, three CD4 memory, two CD8 naive and one CD8 memory plate were used per donor.

V lost 6 bases and J 4 bases, leaving 16 bases between the germline ends. The germline CDR1 and CDR2 sequences are MNHEY and SMNVEV (reference sequence). This CDR3 is built from 16 residues. Free of recent acute infections or vaccinations, the donors were healthy HIV-negative adults. Replicate PCRs for sorted subsets used around 200 ng DNA; this equaled around 28,000 T cell genomes. Under the authors' procedure: ImmunoSEQ output lacked quality scores and full-length reads, limiting matched filtering. Using immunoSEQ multiplex PCR, the repertoire was profiled, and TCRdb retains in-frame clones only, with some absent. V and J calls and clone size come straight from that table; D and trimming were deduced from the DNA. Of 740,000 or so clones in the sample, around four fifths were seen once.

This receptor was identified in a woman aged 25 to 39 in good health. Sequencing used memory CD4+ T cells sorted from blood. Subset reported: CD45RA-negative fraction. The chain joins TRBV27 to TRBJ2-6; D remains unclear. This CDR3 is CASSYYFRLGANVLTF. DNA for the CDR3: TGTGCCAGCAGCTATTACTTCAGGCTCGGGGCCAACGTCCTGACTTTC.